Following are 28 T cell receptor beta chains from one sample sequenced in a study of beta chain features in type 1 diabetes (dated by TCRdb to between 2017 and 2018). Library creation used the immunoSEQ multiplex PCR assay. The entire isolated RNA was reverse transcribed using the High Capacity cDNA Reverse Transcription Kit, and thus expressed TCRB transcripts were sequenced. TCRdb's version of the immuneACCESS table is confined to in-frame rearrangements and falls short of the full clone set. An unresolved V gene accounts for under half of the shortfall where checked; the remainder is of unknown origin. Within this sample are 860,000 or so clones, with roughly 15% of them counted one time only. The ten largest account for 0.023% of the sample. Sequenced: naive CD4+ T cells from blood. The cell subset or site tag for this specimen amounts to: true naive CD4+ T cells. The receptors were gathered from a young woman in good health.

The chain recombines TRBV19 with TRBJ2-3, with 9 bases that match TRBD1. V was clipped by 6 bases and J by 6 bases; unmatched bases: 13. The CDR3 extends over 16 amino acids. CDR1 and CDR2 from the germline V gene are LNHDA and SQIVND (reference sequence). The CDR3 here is CASRNTGQGAFDTQYF. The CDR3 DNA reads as TGTGCCAGTAGAAACACGGGACAGGGTGCTTTCGATACGCAGTATTTT. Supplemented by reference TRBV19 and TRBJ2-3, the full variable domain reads DGGITQSPKYLFRKEGQNVTLSCEQNLNHDAMYWYRQDPGQGLRLIYYSQIVNDFQKGDIAEGYSVSREKKESFPLTVTSAQKNPTAFYLCASRNTGQGAFDTQYFGPGTRLTVL.

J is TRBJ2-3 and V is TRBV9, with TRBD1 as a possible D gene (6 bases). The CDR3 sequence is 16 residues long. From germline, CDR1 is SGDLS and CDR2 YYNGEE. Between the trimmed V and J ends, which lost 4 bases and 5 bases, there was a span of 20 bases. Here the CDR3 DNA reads TGTGCCAGCAGCCTGACAGGTTACACCCGGGGAGATACGCAGTATTTT. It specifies CASSLTGYTRGDTQYF. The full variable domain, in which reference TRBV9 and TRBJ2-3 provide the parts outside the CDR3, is DSGVTQTPKHLITATGQRVTLRCSPRSGDLSVYWYQQSLDQGLQFLIQYYNGEERAKGNILERFSAQQFPDLHSELNLSSLELGDSALYFCASSLTGYTRGDTQYFGPGTRLTVL.

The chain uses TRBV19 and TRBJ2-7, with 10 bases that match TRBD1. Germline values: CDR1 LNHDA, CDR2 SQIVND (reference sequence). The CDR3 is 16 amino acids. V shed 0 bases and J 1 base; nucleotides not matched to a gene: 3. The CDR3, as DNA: TGTGCCAGTAGTATAGATCGGACAGGGGGTTCCTACGAGCAGTACTTC. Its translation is CASSIDRTGGSYEQYF.

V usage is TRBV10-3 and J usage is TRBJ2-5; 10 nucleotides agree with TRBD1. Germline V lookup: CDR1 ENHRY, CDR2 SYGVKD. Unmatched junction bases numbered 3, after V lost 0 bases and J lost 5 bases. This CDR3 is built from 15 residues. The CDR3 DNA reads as TGTGCCATCAGTGAGTCGACAGGGGGCATCGAGACCCAGTACTTC. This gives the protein CAISESTGGIETQYF.

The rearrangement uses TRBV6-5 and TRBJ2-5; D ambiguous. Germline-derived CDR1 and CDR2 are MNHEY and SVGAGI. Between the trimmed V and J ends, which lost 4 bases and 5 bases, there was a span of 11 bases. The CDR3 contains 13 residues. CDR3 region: CASSSPGWETQYF. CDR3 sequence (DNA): TGTGCCAGCAGTTCCCCGGGTTGGGAGACCCAGTACTTC.

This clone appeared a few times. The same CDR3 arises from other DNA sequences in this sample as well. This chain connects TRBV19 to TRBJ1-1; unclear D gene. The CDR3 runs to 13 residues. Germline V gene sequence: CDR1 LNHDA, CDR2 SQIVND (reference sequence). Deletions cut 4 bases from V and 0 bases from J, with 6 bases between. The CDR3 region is CASSTQLNTEAFF. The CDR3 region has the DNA TGTGCCAGTAGTACACAGCTGAACACTGAAGCTTTCTTT.

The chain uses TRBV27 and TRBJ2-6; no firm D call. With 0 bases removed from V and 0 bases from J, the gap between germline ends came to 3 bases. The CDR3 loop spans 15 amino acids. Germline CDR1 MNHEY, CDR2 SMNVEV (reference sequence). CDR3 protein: CASSLSSSGANVLTF. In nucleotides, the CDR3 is TGTGCCAGCAGTTTATCCAGCTCTGGGGCCAACGTCCTGACTTTC.

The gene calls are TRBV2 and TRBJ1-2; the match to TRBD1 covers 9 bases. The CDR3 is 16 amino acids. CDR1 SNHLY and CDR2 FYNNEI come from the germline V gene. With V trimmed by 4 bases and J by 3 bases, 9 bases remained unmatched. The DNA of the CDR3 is TGTGCCAGCAGTGTCCGTTTACAGGGGGCGGACTATGGCTACACCTTC. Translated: CASSVRLQGADYGYTF.

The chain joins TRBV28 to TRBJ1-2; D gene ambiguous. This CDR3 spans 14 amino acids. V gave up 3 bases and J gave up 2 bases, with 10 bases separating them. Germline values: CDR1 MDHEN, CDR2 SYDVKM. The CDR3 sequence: CASSFRQRNYGYTF. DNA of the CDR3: TGTGCCAGCAGTTTTCGCCAGCGAAACTATGGCTACACCTTC.

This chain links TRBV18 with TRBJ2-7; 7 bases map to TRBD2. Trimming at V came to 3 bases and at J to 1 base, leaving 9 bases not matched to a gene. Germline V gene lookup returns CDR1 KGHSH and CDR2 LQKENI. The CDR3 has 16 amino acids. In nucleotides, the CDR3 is TGTGCCAGCTCACCGTTGGGGGGGTTCGGGTCCTACGAGCAGTACTTC. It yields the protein CASSPLGGFGSYEQYF.

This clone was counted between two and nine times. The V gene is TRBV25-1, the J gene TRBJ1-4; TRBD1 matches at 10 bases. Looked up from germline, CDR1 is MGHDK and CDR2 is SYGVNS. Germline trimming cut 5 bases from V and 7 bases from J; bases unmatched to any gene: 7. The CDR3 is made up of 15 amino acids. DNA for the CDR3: TGTGCCAGCAGTAGGGGGGACAGGGGCGGTGAAAAACTGTTTTTT. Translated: CASSRGDRGGEKLFF.

Here the CDR3 DNA reads TGTGCCAGCAACGCCTTCGGGCTAGCGGGAGGGTACTCCTACAATGAGCAGTTCTTC. Translating gives CASNAFGLAGGYSYNEQFF. The rearrangement uses TRBV27 and TRBJ2-1, with TRBD2 identical over 12 bases. Trimming cost V 7 bases and J 0 bases; bases outside gene matches: 13. Germline V gene lookup returns CDR1 MNHEY and CDR2 SMNVEV (reference sequence). This CDR3 is built from 19 residues.

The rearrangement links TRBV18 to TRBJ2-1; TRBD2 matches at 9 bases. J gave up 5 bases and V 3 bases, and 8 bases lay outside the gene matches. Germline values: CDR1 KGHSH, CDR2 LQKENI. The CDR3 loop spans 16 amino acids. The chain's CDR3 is CASSPPGLAQNNEQFF. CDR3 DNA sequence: TGTGCCAGCTCACCTCCGGGACTAGCTCAAAACAATGAGCAGTTCTTC.

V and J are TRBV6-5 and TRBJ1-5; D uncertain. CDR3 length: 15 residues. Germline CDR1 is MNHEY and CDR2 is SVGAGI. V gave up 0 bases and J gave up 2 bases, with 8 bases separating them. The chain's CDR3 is CASSYSPGGNQPQHF. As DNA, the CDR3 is TGTGCCAGCAGTTACTCGCCAGGCGGCAATCAGCCCCAGCATTTT.

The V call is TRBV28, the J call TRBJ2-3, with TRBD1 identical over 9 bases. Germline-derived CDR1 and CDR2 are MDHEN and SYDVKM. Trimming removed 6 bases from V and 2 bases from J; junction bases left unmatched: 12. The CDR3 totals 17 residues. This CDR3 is CASREQQGAHPTDTQYF. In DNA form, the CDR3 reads TGTGCCAGCAGGGAACAACAGGGGGCGCATCCCACAGATACGCAGTATTTT.

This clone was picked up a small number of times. The CDR3 loop reads CASSLVGLAADTQYF. DNA for the CDR3: TGTGCCAGCAGCTTGGTGGGCCTAGCAGCAGATACGCAGTATTTT. The chain uses TRBV5-4 and TRBJ2-3; weak D call: TRBD2 (5 bases). Germline assignment: CDR1 SGHNT and CDR2 YYREEE (reference sequence). The CDR3 covers 15 residues. The ends were cut back, 0 bases at V and 4 bases at J, with 12 bases in the middle. The full variable domain, with the rest looked up from reference TRBV5-4 and TRBJ2-3, is ETGVTQSPTHLIKTRGQQVTLRCSSQSGHNTVSWYQQALGQGPQFIFQYYREEENGRGNFPPRFSGLQFPNYSSELNVNALELDDSALYLCASSLVGLAADTQYFGPGTRLTVL.

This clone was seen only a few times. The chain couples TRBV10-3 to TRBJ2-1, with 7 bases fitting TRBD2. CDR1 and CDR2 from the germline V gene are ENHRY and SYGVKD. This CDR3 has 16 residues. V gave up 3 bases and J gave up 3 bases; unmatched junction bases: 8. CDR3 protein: CAISDPGTKFYNEQFF. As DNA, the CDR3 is TGTGCCATCAGTGACCCCGGGACTAAATTCTACAATGAGCAGTTCTTC.

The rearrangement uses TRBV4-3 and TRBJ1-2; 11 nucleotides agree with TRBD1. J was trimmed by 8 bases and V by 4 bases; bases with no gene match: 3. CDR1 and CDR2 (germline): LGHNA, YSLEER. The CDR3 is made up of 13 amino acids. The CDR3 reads CASSRGTGGGYTF. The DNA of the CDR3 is TGCGCCAGCAGCCGGGGGACAGGGGGAGGCTACACCTTC.

CDR3 amino acids: CASSLGQSNEKLFF. Written as DNA, the CDR3 is TGTGCCAGCAGCTTAGGGCAGAGTAATGAAAAACTGTTTTTT. The V call is TRBV7-9, the J call TRBJ1-4; D unresolved. This CDR3 has 14 amino acids. Trimming left V 1 base short and J 4 bases short, with 7 bases between. Germline values: CDR1 SEHNR, CDR2 FQNEAQ (reference sequence).

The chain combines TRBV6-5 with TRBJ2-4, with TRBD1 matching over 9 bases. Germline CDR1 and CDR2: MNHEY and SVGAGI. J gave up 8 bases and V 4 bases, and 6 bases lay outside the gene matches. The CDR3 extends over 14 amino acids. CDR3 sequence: CASSFSQGADIQYF. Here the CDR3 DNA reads TGTGCCAGCAGTTTTTCACAGGGGGCTGACATTCAGTACTTC.

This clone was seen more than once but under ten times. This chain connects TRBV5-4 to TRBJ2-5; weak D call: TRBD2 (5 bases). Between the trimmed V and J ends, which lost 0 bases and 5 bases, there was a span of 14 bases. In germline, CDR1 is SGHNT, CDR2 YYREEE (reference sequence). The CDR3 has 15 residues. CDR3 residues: CASSLGSGELETQYF. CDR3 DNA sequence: TGTGCCAGCAGCTTGGGATCCGGGGAATTGGAGACCCAGTACTTC.

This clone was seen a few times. This CDR3 reads CASSQVSAGVYQETQYF. The CDR3 DNA reads TGTGCCAGCAGCCAAGTATCAGCGGGCGTGTACCAAGAGACCCAGTACTTC. This sequence joins TRBV14 and TRBJ2-5, with D perhaps TRBD2 (6 bases). The CDR3 is made up of 17 amino acids. Germline V CDR1 and CDR2: SGHDN, FVKESK. With 1 base removed from V and 0 bases from J, the gap between germline ends came to 15 bases.

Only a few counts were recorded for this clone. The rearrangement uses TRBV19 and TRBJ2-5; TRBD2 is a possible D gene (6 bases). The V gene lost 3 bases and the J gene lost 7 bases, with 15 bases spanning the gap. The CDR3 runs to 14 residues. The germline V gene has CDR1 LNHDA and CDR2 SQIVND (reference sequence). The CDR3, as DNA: TGTGCCAGTAGTATTATTGGAGGGTCGGTGACCCAGTACTTC. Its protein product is CASSIIGGSVTQYF.

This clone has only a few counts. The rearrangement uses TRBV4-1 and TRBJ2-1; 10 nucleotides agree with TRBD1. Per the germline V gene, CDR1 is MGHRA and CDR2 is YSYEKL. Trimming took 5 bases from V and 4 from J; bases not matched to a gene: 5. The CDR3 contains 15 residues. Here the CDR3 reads CASSAGQGPYNEQFF. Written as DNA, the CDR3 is TGCGCCAGCAGCGCGGGACAGGGGCCGTACAATGAGCAGTTCTTC.

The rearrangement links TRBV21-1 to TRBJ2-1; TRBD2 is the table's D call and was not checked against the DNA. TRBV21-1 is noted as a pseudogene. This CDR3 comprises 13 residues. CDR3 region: CASSKERPPQQFF. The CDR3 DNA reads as TGTGCCAGCAGCAAAGAGAGGCCCCCCCAGCAGTTCTTC.

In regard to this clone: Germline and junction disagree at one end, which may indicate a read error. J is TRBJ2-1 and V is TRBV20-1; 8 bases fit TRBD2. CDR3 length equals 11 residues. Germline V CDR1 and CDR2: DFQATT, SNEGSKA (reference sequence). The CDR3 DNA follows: TGCAGTACTAGCGGATACAATGAGCAGTTCTTC. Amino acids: CSTSGYNEQFF.

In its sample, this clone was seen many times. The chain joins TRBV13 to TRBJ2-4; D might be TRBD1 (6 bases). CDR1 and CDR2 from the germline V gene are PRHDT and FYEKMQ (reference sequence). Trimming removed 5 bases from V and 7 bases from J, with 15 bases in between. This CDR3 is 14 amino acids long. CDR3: CASSALGARNIQYF. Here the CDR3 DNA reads TGTGCCAGCAGCGCTCTGGGGGCGCGGAACATTCAGTACTTC. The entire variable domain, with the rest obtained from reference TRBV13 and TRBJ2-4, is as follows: AAGVIQSPRHLIKEKRETATLKCYPIPRHDTVYWYQQGPGQDPQFLISFYEKMQSDKGSIPDRFSAQQFSDYHSELNMSSLELGDSALYFCASSALGARNIQYFGAGTRLSVL.

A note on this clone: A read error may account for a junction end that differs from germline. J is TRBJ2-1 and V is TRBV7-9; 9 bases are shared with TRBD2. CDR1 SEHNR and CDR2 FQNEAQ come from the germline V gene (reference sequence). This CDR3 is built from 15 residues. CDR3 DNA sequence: TGTGCCAGCAGCGTAGCGGGGGCCCATGCAGCGGATCCGTTCTTC. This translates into CASSVAGAHAADPFF.